This passage covers 20 T cell receptor beta chains from one sample sequenced in a study of read filtering for tumor transcriptome and immune sequencing. The library was built from about 400 ng RNA with molecular barcoded adaptors for alpha/delta and beta/gamma chains. MiXCR was run by TCRdb on the reads, yielding one entry per CDR3 protein. The sample lists about 57,000 distinct CDR3 sequences, 20% to 25% occurring once. Input material: a population of CD138-negative cells sorted from bone marrow. The receptors originated from a donor older than 35 with multiple myeloma.

On this clonotype: Since a much larger clone is just one base distant, this may be a read error. The chain recombines TRBV7-2 with TRBJ2-5; 7 bases fit TRBD1. The ends lost 8 bases at V and 1 base at J; junction bases unmatched: 7. Germline V gives CDR1 SGHTA, CDR2 FQGNSA. The length of the CDR3 is 14 residues. The CDR3 sequence is CASGSNRGQETQYF. CDR3 sequence (DNA): TGTGCCAGCGGCTCAAACAGGGGCCAAGAGACCCAGTACTTC.

This rearrangement joins TRBV5-1 to TRBJ1-4; TRBD1 might be the D (5 bases). Deletions cut 6 bases from V and 5 bases from J, with 14 bases between. There are 14 residues in the CDR3. The germline V gene has CDR1 SGHRS and CDR2 YFSETQ. For the CDR3, the DNA is TGCGCCAGCAACGCGGGGGATGCGAATGAAAAACTGTTTTTT. Translated, it gives CASNAGDANEKLFF.

The rearrangement joins TRBV6-1 to TRBJ2-4; D perhaps matches TRBD1 (5 bases). Germline CDR1 is MNHNS and CDR2 is SASEGT. V lost 8 bases and J 9 bases, leaving 14 bases between the germline ends. The CDR3 extends over 12 amino acids. CDR3 amino acids: CASAREMGIQYF. CDR3 DNA: TGTGCCAGCGCCAGGGAAATGGGCATTCAGTACTTC.

This clonotype was found many times. The CDR3 region has the DNA TGTGCCAGCAGCCAAGATAGTCAGGGCTTCCACGAGCAGTACTTC. Translating it yields CASSQDSQGFHEQYF. The gene calls are TRBV3-1 and TRBJ2-7; possible D gene TRBD1, 5 bases. CDR1 LGHDT and CDR2 YNNKEL come from the germline V gene (reference sequence). V dropped 0 bases and J dropped 5 bases, with 14 bases sitting between them. The CDR3 runs 15 residues.

This clonotype showed up many times. The chain links TRBV11-2 to TRBJ2-3; the D gene is possibly TRBD2 (6 bases). Trimming removed 3 bases at V and 2 bases at J, with 12 bases between. CDR1 is SGHAT, CDR2 FQNNGV, per germline. The length of the CDR3 is 15 residues. DNA of the CDR3: TGTGCCAGCAGCTTCTCTGGCGGGACCACAGATACGCAGTATTTT. Amino acids: CASSFSGGTTDTQYF. Full variable domain (outside the CDR3, taken from reference TRBV11-2 and TRBJ2-3): EAGVAQSPRYKIIEKRQSVAFWCNPISGHATLYWYQQILGQGPKLLIQFQNNGVVDDSQLPKDRFSAERLKGVDSTLKIQPAKLEDSAVYLCASSFSGGTTDTQYFGPGTRLTVL.

At least ten counts were recorded for this clonotype. The chain combines TRBV7-9 with TRBJ1-1, with 8 bases matching TRBD1. Unmatched junction bases numbered 4, after V lost 1 base and J lost 3 bases. This CDR3 has 15 residues. Germline values: CDR1 SEHNR, CDR2 FQNEAQ (reference sequence). The DNA of the CDR3 is TGTGCCAGCAGCTTAGGCGGACAGGGTTACACTGAAGCTTTCTTT. It codes for CASSLGGQGYTEAFF.

In the case of this clonotype: A clone one base away is much larger, so this may be a read error. CDR3 residues: CASSSDGGGNNQPQHF. The CDR3 DNA reads as TGTGCCAGCAGCTCGGACGGGGGGGGTAACAATCAGCCCCAGCATTTT. The V call is TRBV7-2, the J call TRBJ1-5; weak D call: TRBD1 (5 bases). CDR3 length: 16 residues. In germline, CDR1 is SGHTA, CDR2 FQGNSA. Between the trimmed V and J ends, which lost 4 bases and 3 bases, there was a span of 16 bases. Combining the CDR3 with reference TRBV7-2 and TRBJ1-5 gives the whole variable domain GAGVSQSPSNKVTEKGKDVELRCDPISGHTALYWYRQSLGQGLEFLIYFQGNSAPDKSGLPSDRFSAERTGGSVSTLTIQRTQQEDSAVYLCASSSDGGGNNQPQHFGDGTRLSIL.

A note on this clonotype: This may come from a read error, since a much larger clone is one base off. This sequence joins TRBV12-3 or TRBV12-4 and TRBJ2-2, with 10 nucleotides matching TRBD1. CDR3 length equals 16 residues. The CDR3 reads CASRTGTGVITGELVF. As DNA, the CDR3 is TGTGCCAGCAGGACCGGGACAGGGGTAATCACCGGGGAGCTGGTTTTT.

CDR3 loop: CASSLKGEQYF. In DNA form, the CDR3 reads TGTGCCAGCAGCTTGAAGGGGGAGCAGTACTTC. The gene calls are TRBV5-4 and TRBJ2-7, with a weak D call TRBD1 (5 bases). Per germline, CDR1 SGHNT and CDR2 YYREEE (reference sequence). This CDR3 contains 11 residues. V dropped 1 base and J dropped 7 bases, with 6 bases sitting between them.

As for this clonotype: This may be a read error, as it is one base from a much larger clone. This chain joins TRBV13 and TRBJ1-5; a possible D gene is TRBD1 (5 bases). The CDR3 covers 14 residues. Trimming removed 5 bases from V and 3 bases from J, with 11 bases in between. CDR1 PRHDT and CDR2 FYEKMQ come from the germline V gene (reference sequence). DNA for the CDR3: TGTGCCAGCAGCCTGAGACAGCACAATCAGCCCCAGCATTTT. Amino acid sequence: CASSLRQHNQPQHF.

The chain links TRBV4-1 to TRBJ1-5; TRBD1 aligns across 7 bases. The CDR3 length is 15 residues. V gave up 0 bases and J gave up 2 bases; unmatched junction bases: 1. CDR1 is MGHRA and CDR2 is YSYEKL in the germline V gene. The CDR3 nucleotides read TGCGCCAGCAGCCAAGATGGGACAGGCAATCAGCCCCAGCATTTT. It is translated as CASSQDGTGNQPQHF.

The sample holds many counts of this clonotype. J is TRBJ1-1 and V is TRBV2; 7 nucleotides agree with TRBD1. V lost 7 bases, J lost 2 bases, and 4 bases stayed unmatched. The CDR3 is 13 residues long. Germline lookup yields CDR1 SNHLY and CDR2 FYNNEI. The CDR3, as DNA: TGTGCCAGCACGGGACAGACCAACACTGAAGCTTTCTTT. Translation gives CASTGQTNTEAFF.

At least ten counts were recorded for this clonotype. V and J are TRBV7-9 and TRBJ2-5; perhaps TRBD2 as D (6 bases). The V gene lost 2 bases and the J gene lost 4 bases, with 14 bases spanning the gap. CDR3 length: 15 amino acids. Germline lookup yields CDR1 SEHNR and CDR2 FQNEAQ (reference sequence). The CDR3 DNA follows: TGTGCCAGCAGCTTACCGGCGGGGAGCGTAGAGACCCAGTACTTC. This codes for CASSLPAGSVETQYF.

The table lists this clonotype with a few counts. The chain couples TRBV29-1 to TRBJ1-1; TRBD1 is a possible D gene (6 bases). The CDR3 length is 14 residues. V was trimmed by 4 bases and J by 8 bases, leaving 20 bases between them. Germline loops: CDR1 SQVTM, CDR2 ANQGSEA. In nucleotides, the CDR3 is TGCAGCGTTGGGGGGGGCCGGGGCGAGTTGGAAGCTTTCTTT. Translated: CSVGGGRGELEAFF.

This clonotype has at least ten counts. Here the CDR3 reads CASSLLEFEQFF. Written as DNA, the CDR3 is TGTGCCAGCAGCTTATTGGAGTTTGAGCAGTTCTTC. The chain links TRBV7-9 to TRBJ2-1; D call uncertain. Germline V gene sequence: CDR1 SEHNR, CDR2 FQNEAQ (reference sequence). The V and J ends lost 2 bases and 9 bases respectively, with 8 bases between them. This CDR3 region has 12 residues.

This chain connects TRBV29-1 to TRBJ2-3; 9 nucleotides line up with TRBD2. The V gene's germline CDR1 is SQVTM and CDR2 ANQGSEA. This CDR3 contains 15 residues. The V and J ends lost 5 bases and 3 bases, in that order; junction bases with no gene match: 9. The CDR3: CSVPDGSGGTDTQYF. CDR3 nucleotides: TGCAGCGTTCCCGACGGTAGCGGGGGTACAGATACGCAGTATTTT.

There are many counts of this clonotype. The CDR3 bases are TGCAGTGCTAGGTATTCGAATGGACTGACAATCTATGGCTACACCTTC. This translates into CSARYSNGLTIYGYTF. V usage is TRBV20-1 and J usage is TRBJ1-2; D unresolved. V shed 3 bases and J shed 4 bases, with 21 bases lying between them. The CDR3 runs to 16 residues. CDR1 is DFQATT and CDR2 is SNEGSKA in the germline V gene (reference sequence).

Many counts were recorded for this clonotype. The chain recombines TRBV25-1 with TRBJ1-4, with D perhaps matching TRBD1 (5 bases). V was shortened by 4 bases and J by 0 bases, with 12 bases between the two germline ends. CDR1 is MGHDK, CDR2 SYGVNS, per germline. CDR3 length equals 16 residues. CDR3 loop: CASSGDSEATNEKLFF. The CDR3 DNA is TGTGCCAGCAGTGGAGACAGTGAAGCAACTAATGAAAAACTGTTTTTT.

This clonotype was seen a handful of times. The chain carries TRBV25-1 and TRBJ2-3; D not resolved. This CDR3 has 13 residues. The V gene's germline CDR1 is MGHDK and CDR2 SYGVNS. V was clipped by 3 bases and J by 2 bases, with 6 bases between them. The CDR3 DNA is TGTGCCAGCAGTGATGGCGTCACAGATACGCAGTATTTT. Translated: CASSDGVTDTQYF.

This clonotype has more than one count but fewer than ten. This chain links TRBV7-6 with TRBJ1-1; D is unresolved. Trimming removed 2 bases at V and 1 base at J, with 5 bases between. The CDR3 is 13 residues long. CDR1 SGHVS and CDR2 FNYEAQ come from the germline V gene. The CDR3 is CASSLHGNTEAFF. DNA of the CDR3: TGTGCCAGCAGCTTACACGGGAACACTGAAGCTTTCTTT.